Listed here are 23 T cell receptor beta chains from one sample, sequenced in a study of blood T cell repertoires in COVID-19. Generated by immunoSEQ multiplex PCR, the TCRdb table keeps only in-frame clones and is missing some. The data contain 150,000 to 200,000 clones, roughly 73% of them singletons. The sample comprised peripheral blood. The receptor set was obtained from a man aged 70-80 years with acute or convalescent COVID-19.

V usage is TRBV11-2 and J usage is TRBJ2-6; D is undetermined. This CDR3 contains 15 residues. CDR1 and CDR2 (germline): SGHAT, FQNNGV. Trimming took 1 base from V and 4 from J, leaving 8 bases between them. Written as DNA, the CDR3 is TGTGCCAGCAGCTTAGGTGGAGTGGGGGCCAACGTCCTGACTTTC. As protein: CASSLGGVGANVLTF.

A single count supports this clone. The chain has TRBV18 and TRBJ1-5; TRBD1 is a possible D gene (5 bases). The CDR3 has 16 amino acids. Germline values: CDR1 KGHSH, CDR2 LQKENI. Trimming stripped 5 bases from V and 0 bases from J, with 14 bases between. For the CDR3, the DNA is TGTGCCAGCTCAACCAGGTCGGGGGATAGCAATCAGCCCCAGCATTTT. This codes for CASSTRSGDSNQPQHF.

V usage is TRBV19 and J usage is TRBJ1-5, with D perhaps matching TRBD1 (6 bases). The germline V gene encodes CDR1 LNHDA and CDR2 SQIVND (reference sequence). V lost 3 bases and J 2 bases, leaving 20 bases between the germline ends. CDR3 length: 18 amino acids. The CDR3: CASSMLDSLVARNQPQHF. The CDR3 nucleotides are TGTGCCAGTAGTATGTTGGACAGCCTCGTAGCTCGCAATCAGCCCCAGCATTTT.

The chain recombines TRBV27 with TRBJ2-4; TRBD1 aligns across 9 bases. Germline trimming cut 5 bases from V and 7 bases from J; bases unmatched to any gene: 9. Germline V gives CDR1 MNHEY, CDR2 SMNVEV (reference sequence). The CDR3 sequence is 15 residues long. The CDR3 sequence is CASSAPGQGNNIQYF. DNA of the CDR3: TGTGCCAGCAGTGCACCGGGACAGGGAAATAACATTCAGTACTTC.

The V and J genes are TRBV2 and TRBJ1-2; TRBD1 agrees at 7 bases. CDR3 length: 15 residues. Germline CDR1 SNHLY, CDR2 FYNNEI. The V and J ends lost 2 bases and 4 bases, in that order; junction bases with no gene match: 7. CDR3 DNA sequence: TGTGCCAGCAGTGAATCCCAGGGGGATTTCTATGGCTACACCTTC. This sequence encodes CASSESQGDFYGYTF.

The chain combines TRBV2 with TRBJ1-5; 11 bases are shared with TRBD1. There are 18 residues in the CDR3. V was clipped by 6 bases and J by 0 bases; unmatched bases: 10. Germline-derived CDR1 and CDR2 are SNHLY and FYNNEI. Written as DNA, the CDR3 is TGTGCCAGCAGAACCGGACAGGGGGCGGGAGATAGCAATCAGCCCCAGCATTTT. This codes for CASRTGQGAGDSNQPQHF. Filled out from reference TRBV2 and TRBJ1-5, the complete variable domain reads EPEVTQTPSHQVTQMGQEVILRCVPISNHLYFYWYRQILGQKVEFLVSFYNNEISEKSEIFDDQFSVERPDGSNFTLKIRSTKLEDSAMYFCASRTGQGAGDSNQPQHFGDGTRLSIL.

This clone was observed a handful of times. This chain uses TRBV11-2 with TRBJ2-1; 10 bases fit TRBD2. Germline assignment: CDR1 SGHAT and CDR2 FQNNGV. The trim removed 3 bases at V and 6 bases at J, leaving 5 bases unmatched. The CDR3 length is 15 residues. CDR3 amino acids: CASSFQRGGFNEQFF. The CDR3 DNA reads as TGTGCCAGCAGCTTCCAGCGGGGGGGCTTCAATGAGCAGTTCTTC.

In this sample, this clone turned up a few times. The chain joins TRBV7-3 to TRBJ1-2; weak D call: TRBD1 (6 bases). Between the trimmed V and J ends, which lost 3 bases and 7 bases, there was a span of 15 bases. Germline CDR1 is SGHTA and CDR2 is FQGTGA. This CDR3 spans 14 amino acids. The CDR3 bases are TGTGCCAGCAGCTTGGGGGCCAGCCTTGGTGGCTACACCTTC. It yields the protein CASSLGASLGGYTF.

The genes are TRBV24-1 and TRBJ2-7; D is possibly TRBD2 (5 bases). V lost 9 bases, J lost 7 bases, and 15 bases lay in between. The V gene's germline CDR1 is KGHDR and CDR2 SFDVKD. The CDR3 has 12 residues. This CDR3 is CATAGSGREQYF. The DNA for the CDR3 is TGTGCCACCGCGGGCAGCGGCAGGGAGCAGTACTTC.

The chain recombines TRBV15 with TRBJ2-7, with a possible D match to TRBD1 (6 bases). This CDR3 is built from 13 residues. V shed 3 bases and J shed 3 bases, with 9 bases lying between them. The germline CDR1 and CDR2 sequences are LNHNV and YYDKDF (reference sequence). CDR3 DNA sequence: TGTGCCACCAGCAGCCTAGGGGGCTACGAGCAGTACTTC. It encodes CATSSLGGYEQYF.

The chain links TRBV11-3 to TRBJ2-5, with D unresolved. The CDR3 has 14 residues. Germline V gene data show CDR1 as SGHNT and CDR2 as YENEEA. The germline V and J ends were trimmed by 7 bases and 3 bases, with 15 bases remaining between them. CDR3 region: CASNSLGPKETQYF. The CDR3 DNA is TGTGCCAGCAACTCCTTGGGCCCTAAAGAGACCCAGTACTTC. The variable domain in full, with the rest retrieved from reference TRBV11-3 and TRBJ2-5, is EAGVVQSPRYKIIEKKQPVAFWCNPISGHNTLYWYLQNLGQGPELLIRYENEEAVDDSQLPKDRFSAERLKGVDSTLKIQPAELGDSAVYLCASNSLGPKETQYFGPGTRLLVL.

This clone was seen a few times. The genes are TRBV10-1 and TRBJ2-7, with D hard to call. This CDR3 is built from 14 residues. V lost 0 bases to trimming and J lost 6 bases, with 12 bases between them. The germline gives CDR1 WNHNN, CDR2 SYGVQD (reference sequence). DNA for the CDR3: TGCGCCAGCAGTGAGTCGAATCTGCGCGGCGAGCAGTACTTC. The encoded protein is CASSESNLRGEQYF.

V and J are TRBV5-1 and TRBJ2-2; D perhaps matches TRBD2 (5 bases). Germline assignment: CDR1 SGHRS and CDR2 YFSETQ. This CDR3 comprises 13 residues. V lost 4 bases, J lost 7 bases, and 11 bases lay in between. The CDR3 sequence is CASSPRGGGELFF. The CDR3 DNA reads as TGCGCCAGCAGCCCTCGGGGTGGCGGGGAGCTGTTTTTT.

The chain uses TRBV11-2 and TRBJ2-5; tentative D call: TRBD2 (5 bases). Germline lookup yields CDR1 SGHAT and CDR2 FQNNGV. Trimming took off 0 bases at V and 3 bases at J, with 17 bases between the two ends. This CDR3 is built from 17 residues. The CDR3 DNA reads as TGTGCCAGCAGCTTAGAGGGTCTTTTCCGGGGAAAAGAGACCCAGTACTTC. This translates into CASSLEGLFRGKETQYF.

This clone was observed a single time. The chain has TRBV15 and TRBJ2-1; possibly TRBD1 for D (5 bases). The CDR3 is 14 amino acids. Germline values: CDR1 LNHNV, CDR2 YYDKDF (reference sequence). With 8 bases removed from V and 0 bases from J, the gap between germline ends came to 11 bases. For the CDR3, the DNA is TGTGCCACCCATGGGGCGCCCTCCTACAATGAGCAGTTCTTC. Translation: CATHGAPSYNEQFF. Using reference TRBV15 and TRBJ2-1 for the parts outside the CDR3, the full variable domain is DAMVIQNPRYQVTQFGKPVTLSCSQTLNHNVMYWYQQKSSQAPKLLFHYYDKDFNNEADTPDNFQSRRPNTSFCFLDIRSPGLGDTAMYLCATHGAPSYNEQFFGPGTRLTVL.

The V call is TRBV28, the J call TRBJ1-4; no clear D gene. This CDR3 is 15 amino acids long. Trimming left V 5 bases short and J 6 bases short, with 16 bases between. CDR1 and CDR2 (germline): MDHEN, SYDVKM. This chain's CDR3 is CASSPQPTHDEKLFF. In DNA, the CDR3 is TGTGCCAGCAGTCCACAGCCGACCCATGATGAAAAACTGTTTTTT.

This rearrangement joins TRBV28 to TRBJ1-2; 7 bases align to TRBD1. J was trimmed by 4 bases and V by 5 bases; bases with no gene match: 4. The CDR3 spans 13 residues. CDR1 is MDHEN and CDR2 is SYDVKM in the germline V gene. The CDR3: CASSRGGAYGYTF. The CDR3 DNA is TGTGCCAGCAGTAGAGGGGGCGCCTATGGCTACACCTTC.

V gene TRBV6-5 combines with J gene TRBJ1-3, with a possible D match to TRBD1 (5 bases). The CDR3 consists of 15 residues. Trimming left V 0 bases short and J 0 bases short, with 6 bases between. CDR1 is MNHEY and CDR2 is SVGAGI in the germline V gene. CDR3 nucleotide sequence: TGTGCCAGCAGTTACTCAGGGGACTCTGGAAACACCATATATTTT. Amino acids: CASSYSGDSGNTIYF.

This chain connects TRBV7-7 to TRBJ2-5, with a weak D call TRBD1 (6 bases). This CDR3 spans 13 amino acids. V was clipped by 5 bases and J by 2 bases, with 9 bases between them. Germline lookup yields CDR1 SSHAT and CDR2 FNYEAQ (reference sequence). CDR3 in amino acids: CASSLDSQETQYF. In DNA form, the CDR3 reads TGTGCCAGCAGCCTGGACAGTCAAGAGACCCAGTACTTC.

V usage is TRBV4-1 and J usage is TRBJ1-1; D is perhaps TRBD1 (5 bases). Germline V gene lookup returns CDR1 MGHRA and CDR2 YSYEKL. The CDR3 consists of 14 residues. V was trimmed by 4 bases and J by 0 bases, leaving 9 bases between them. The CDR3 sequence is CASSPGHMNTEAFF. For the CDR3, the DNA is TGCGCCAGCAGCCCCGGACACATGAACACTGAAGCTTTCTTT.

This clone was detected a few times. The rearrangement joins TRBV6-5 to TRBJ1-1; D is unresolved. The germline V gene has CDR1 MNHEY and CDR2 SVGAGI. The CDR3 covers 13 residues. V was cut by 7 bases and J by 5 bases, with 14 bases left in between. Here the CDR3 reads CASIAIGGTEAFF. CDR3 sequence (DNA): TGTGCCAGCATAGCGATCGGAGGGACTGAAGCTTTCTTT.

The V call is TRBV5-1, the J call TRBJ1-2; maybe TRBD1 (5 bases). Germline CDR1 reads SGHRS; CDR2 reads YFSETQ. The CDR3 has 12 residues. Deletions cut 2 bases from V and 6 bases from J, with 8 bases between. The CDR3 reads CASSFDSHGYTF. The CDR3, as DNA: TGCGCCAGCAGCTTTGACAGTCATGGCTACACCTTC.

The chain joins TRBV27 to TRBJ2-7; D not resolved. Trimming removed 4 bases from V and 3 bases from J, with 13 bases in between. Germline V gives CDR1 MNHEY, CDR2 SMNVEV (reference sequence). CDR3 size: 14 residues. Here the CDR3 DNA reads TGTGCCAGCAGTTCATTCCGACAAGGCTACGAGCAGTACTTC. Translating gives CASSSFRQGYEQYF.